The rows below give T cell receptor beta chains drawn from one sample of a study of control samples from healthy donors and cancer patients. Assay: immunoSEQ multiplex PCR; the TCRdb copy retains only in-frame clones and omits some. Altogether around 120,000 clones are present, around 87% being singletons, with the ten largest covering around 8.7%. Sequencing was carried out using blood. Receptor source: a man aged 40-55 years in good health. CDR3s include the opening cysteine and the closing phenylalanine or tryptophan. The order of the fields is V gene, J gene, clone size, CDR3 length, D gene, CDR3 protein, CDR3 DNA. D genes are given only for firm matches. Clone size, where shown, is once, few, many, or a class for clones that have expanded.

TRBV5-4	TRBJ2-7	.	13	.	CASSEGQFYEQYF	TGTGCCAGCAGCGAAGGACAGTTCTACGAGCAGTACTTC
TRBV10-3	TRBJ2-7	.	14	.	CAISVGPGSYEQYF	TGTGCCATCAGCGTAGGTCCAGGGTCCTACGAGCAGTACTTC
TRBV30	TRBJ1-3	.	15	.	CAWWRQASSGNTIYF	TGTGCCTGGTGGAGACAGGCTTCCTCTGGAAACACCATATATTTT
TRBV30	TRBJ2-2	.	15	TRBD1	CAWKGAGGRTGELFF	TGTGCCTGGAAGGGTGCAGGGGGCCGGACCGGGGAGCTGTTTTTT
TRBV18	TRBJ1-2	.	13	TRBD1	CASSRGTDYGYTF	TGTGCCAGCTCACGGGGGACAGACTATGGCTACACCTTC
TRBV9	TRBJ2-7	.	13	.	CASSPGQTYEQYF	TGTGCCAGCAGCCCCGGCCAGACCTACGAGCAGTACTTC
TRBV30	TRBJ1-2	.	14	.	CAWNKGSLNYGYTF	TGTGCCTGGAATAAAGGCAGCCTTAACTATGGCTACACCTTC
TRBV7-9	TRBJ1-1	few	12	.	CASSDHSTEAFF	TGTGCCAGCAGCGATCACAGCACTGAAGCTTTCTTT
TRBV12-5	TRBJ2-5	few	17	.	CASGFNPTHPLQETQYF	TGTGCTAGTGGTTTCAACCCCACTCATCCCCTCCAAGAGACCCAGTACTTC
TRBV14	TRBJ2-1	.	19	.	CASSQLYPGLRGSYNEQFF	TGTGCCAGCAGCCAACTGTACCCAGGACTCCGAGGGTCCTACAATGAGCAGTTCTTC